This T cell receptor (beta chain) stems from a study of cytotoxic CD8 clonotypes in ibrutinib-treated CLL. Findings of the study overall: On treatment, the uncommon public clonotypes contracted or remained stable.

The germline V and J ends were trimmed by 5 bases and 5 bases, with 16 bases remaining between them. CDR1 and CDR2 (germline): SGHVS, FNYEAQ. The length of the CDR3 is 14 residues. To note about this clone: Its antigen is unknown.

Clones were read by immunoSEQ multiplex PCR, and TCRdb kept only the in-frame ones, dropping some. The repertoire holds some 350,000 clones, with roughly 67% as singletons. Here the sequenced sample was PBMCs, taken after 36 months of ibrutinib treatment. The TCR originated in a human donor with chronic lymphocytic leukemia. The V and J genes are TRBV7-6 and TRBJ2-7; D remains unclear. In DNA, the CDR3 is TGTGCCAGCAGCCACGATATCCTAGGCCACGAGCAGTACTTC. It translates to CASSHDILGHEQYF.